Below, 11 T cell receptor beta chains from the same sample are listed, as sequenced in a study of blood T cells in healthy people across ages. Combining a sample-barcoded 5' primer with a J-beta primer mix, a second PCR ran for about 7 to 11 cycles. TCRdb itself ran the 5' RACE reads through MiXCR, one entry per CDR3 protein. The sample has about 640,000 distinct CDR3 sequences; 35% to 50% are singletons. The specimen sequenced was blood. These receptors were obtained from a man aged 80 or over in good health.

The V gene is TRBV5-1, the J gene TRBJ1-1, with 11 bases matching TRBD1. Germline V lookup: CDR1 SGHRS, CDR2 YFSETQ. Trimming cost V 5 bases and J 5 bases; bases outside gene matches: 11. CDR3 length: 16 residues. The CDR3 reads CASRPGTGGTVTEAFF. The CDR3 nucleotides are TGCGCCAGCAGGCCCGGGACAGGGGGTACGGTGACTGAAGCTTTCTTT.

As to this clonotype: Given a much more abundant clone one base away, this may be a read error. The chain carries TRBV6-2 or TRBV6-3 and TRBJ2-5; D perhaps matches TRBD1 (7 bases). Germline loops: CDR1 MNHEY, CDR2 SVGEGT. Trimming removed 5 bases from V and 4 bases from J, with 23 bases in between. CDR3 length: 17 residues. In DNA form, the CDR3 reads TGTGCCAGCAGTACCAGACAGGGAGCGGGCGACAGAGAGACCCAGTACTTC. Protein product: CASSTRQGAGDRETQYF.

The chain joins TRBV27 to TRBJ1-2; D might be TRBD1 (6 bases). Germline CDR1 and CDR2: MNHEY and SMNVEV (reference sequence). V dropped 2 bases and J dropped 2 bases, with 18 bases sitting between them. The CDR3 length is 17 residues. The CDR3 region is CASSLRGGGFTNYGYTF. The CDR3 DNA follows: TGTGCCAGCAGTTTAAGGGGGGGGGGTTTCACAAACTATGGCTACACCTTC.

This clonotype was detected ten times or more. CDR3 sequence: CASSLYGTSGVDEQYF. As DNA, the CDR3 is TGTGCCAGCAGCTTATACGGGACTAGCGGAGTCGACGAGCAGTACTTC. The chain joins TRBV7-2 to TRBJ2-7; 11 bases agree with TRBD2. Germline values: CDR1 SGHTA, CDR2 FQGNSA. V lost 2 bases, J lost 5 bases, and 8 bases stayed unmatched. CDR3 length equals 16 residues.

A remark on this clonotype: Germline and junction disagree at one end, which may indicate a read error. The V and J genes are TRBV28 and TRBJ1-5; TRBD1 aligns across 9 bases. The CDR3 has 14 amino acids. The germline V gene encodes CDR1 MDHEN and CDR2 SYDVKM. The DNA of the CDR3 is TGTGCCGGCAGTCCGGACAGGGGTAATCAGCCCCAGCATTTT. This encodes CAGSPDRGNQPQHF.

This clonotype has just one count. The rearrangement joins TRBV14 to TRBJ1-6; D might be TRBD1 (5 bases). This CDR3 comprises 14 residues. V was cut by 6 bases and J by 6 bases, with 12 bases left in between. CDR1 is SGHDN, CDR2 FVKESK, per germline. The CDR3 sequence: CASSRETVNSPLHF. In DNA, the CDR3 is TGTGCCAGCAGTCGAGAGACAGTTAATTCACCCCTCCACTTT.

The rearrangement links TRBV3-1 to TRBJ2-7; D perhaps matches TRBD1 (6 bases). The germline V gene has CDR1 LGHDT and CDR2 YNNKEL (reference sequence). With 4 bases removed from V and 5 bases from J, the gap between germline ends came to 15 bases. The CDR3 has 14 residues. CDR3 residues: CASSPLTGTHEQYF. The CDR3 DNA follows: TGTGCCAGCAGCCCTCTGACAGGTACCCACGAGCAGTACTTC.

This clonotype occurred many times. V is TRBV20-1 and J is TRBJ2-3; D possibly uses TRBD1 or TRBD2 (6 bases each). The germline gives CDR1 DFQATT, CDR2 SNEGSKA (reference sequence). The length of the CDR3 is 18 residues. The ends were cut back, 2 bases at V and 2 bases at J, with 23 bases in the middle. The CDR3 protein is CSARSRGGYVSFTDTQYF. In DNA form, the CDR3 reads TGCAGTGCTAGATCCAGAGGGGGGTACGTTAGTTTCACAGATACGCAGTATTTT.

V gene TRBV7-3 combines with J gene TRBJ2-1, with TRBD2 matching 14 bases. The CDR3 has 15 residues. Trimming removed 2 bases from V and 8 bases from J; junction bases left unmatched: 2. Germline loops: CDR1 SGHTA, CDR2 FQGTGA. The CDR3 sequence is CASSLGLAGGYEQFF. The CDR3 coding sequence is TGTGCCAGCAGCTTAGGACTAGCGGGAGGCTATGAGCAGTTCTTC.

The CDR3 DNA sequence: TGTGCCAGCAGCTTAGTTCAGGACAAGGGCTACGGGCAGTACTTC. This gives the protein CASSLVQDKGYGQYF. The chain employs TRBV7-2 and TRBJ2-5; D might be TRBD1 (5 bases). The CDR3 extends over 15 amino acids. From germline, CDR1 is SGHTA and CDR2 FQGNSA. V dropped 1 base and J dropped 11 bases, with 20 bases sitting between them.

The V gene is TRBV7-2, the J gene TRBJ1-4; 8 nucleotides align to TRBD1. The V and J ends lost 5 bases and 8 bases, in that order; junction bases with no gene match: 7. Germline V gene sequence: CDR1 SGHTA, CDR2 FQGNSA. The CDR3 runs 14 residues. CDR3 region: CASSQDRGGEKLFF. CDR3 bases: TGTGCCAGCAGCCAAGACAGGGGAGGAGAAAAACTGTTTTTT.